The clone carrying this T cell receptor beta chain showed up many times. Its specificity is unknown. Barcoded TCR alpha and TCR beta cDNA libraries with UMIs came from 5'RACE using constant-segment primers. MiXCR, run by TCRdb on the 5' RACE reads, gives a single entry per CDR3 protein. Seen here are about 57,000 distinct CDR3 sequences, 12% observed once, and the top ten hold around 25%. Germline V gives CDR1 SGHTA, CDR2 FQGNSA. This CDR3 spans 13 amino acids. The ends were cut back, 4 bases at V and 5 bases at J, with 8 bases in the middle. This entry is derived from a study of T-cell memory formation after mild COVID-19. Study-level information: Largely, the TCR clusters proved donor specific. Findings and limits, study-wide: Contracting clones localized mainly to CM and EM when CD4+ and mainly to EMRA when CD8+. Some responding clones appeared in pre-infection memory, suggesting cross-reactive memory joined.

V is TRBV7-2 and J is TRBJ2-2, with D hard to call. This TCR was recovered from a man aged 18 to 29 who had mild COVID-19 (a few samples of this study predate the infection). Cell type and time point are not known. Material: PBMCs or a T cell subset sorted from them (not recorded which). The CDR3 DNA sequence: TGTGCCAGCAGCTCCGGTCCGACCGGGGAGCTGTTTTTT. Protein product: CASSSGPTGELFF.